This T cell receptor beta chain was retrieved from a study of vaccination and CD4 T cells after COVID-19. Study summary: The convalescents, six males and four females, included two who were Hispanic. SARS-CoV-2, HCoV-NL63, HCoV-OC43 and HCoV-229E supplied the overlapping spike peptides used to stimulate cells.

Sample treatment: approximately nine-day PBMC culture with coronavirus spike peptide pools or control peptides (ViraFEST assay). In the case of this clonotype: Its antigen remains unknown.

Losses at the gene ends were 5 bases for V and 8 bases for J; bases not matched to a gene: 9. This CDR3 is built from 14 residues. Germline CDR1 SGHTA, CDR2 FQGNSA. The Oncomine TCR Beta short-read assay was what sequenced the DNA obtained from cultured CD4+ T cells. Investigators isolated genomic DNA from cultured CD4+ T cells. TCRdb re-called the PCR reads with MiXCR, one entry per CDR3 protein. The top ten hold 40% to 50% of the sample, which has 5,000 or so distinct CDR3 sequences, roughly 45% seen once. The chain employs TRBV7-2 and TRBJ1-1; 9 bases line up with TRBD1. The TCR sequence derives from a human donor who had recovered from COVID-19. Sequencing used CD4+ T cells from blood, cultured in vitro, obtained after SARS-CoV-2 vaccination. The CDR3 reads CASSKSGTGNEAFF. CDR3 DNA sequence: TGTGCCAGCAGCAAGTCCGGGACAGGGAACGAAGCTTTCTTT.